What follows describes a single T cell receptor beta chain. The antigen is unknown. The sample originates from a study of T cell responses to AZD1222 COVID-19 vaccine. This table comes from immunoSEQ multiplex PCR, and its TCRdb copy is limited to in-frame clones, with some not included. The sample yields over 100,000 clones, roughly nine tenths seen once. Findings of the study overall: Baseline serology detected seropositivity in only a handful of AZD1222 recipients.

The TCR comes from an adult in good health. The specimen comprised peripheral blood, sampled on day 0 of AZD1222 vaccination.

DNA of the CDR3: TGTGCCAGCAGCGTAGGGACAGCCAGCACAGATACGCAGTATTTT. Translated, it gives CASSVGTASTDTQYF. The chain is built from TRBV9 and TRBJ2-3, with D maybe TRBD1 (6 bases). With 0 bases removed from V and 0 bases from J, the gap between germline ends came to 8 bases. Germline V lookup: CDR1 SGDLS, CDR2 YYNGEE. This CDR3 region has 15 residues.